Following are 13 T cell receptor beta chains from one sample sequenced in a study of cytomegalovirus exposure and HLA in healthy donors. 60 Vbeta and 13 Jbeta primers were used in PCR. The table came from immunoSEQ multiplex PCR; TCRdb's copy has only in-frame clones and leaves some out. Here the sample spans roughly 180,000 clones, approximately 9.5% being singletons. The sequenced sample was PBMCs. Receptors were obtained from a woman aged 25 to 39 in good health and CMV-seropositive.

The V and J genes are TRBV14 and TRBJ1-2, with TRBD1 matching over 7 bases. Germline trimming cut 0 bases from V and 8 bases from J; bases unmatched to any gene: 9. Germline V CDR1 and CDR2: SGHDN, FVKESK. The CDR3 totals 15 residues. In DNA, the CDR3 is TGTGCCAGCAGCCAAGATGGGCTCCCAGGGGGAGGCTACACCTTC. It is translated as CASSQDGLPGGGYTF.

The gene calls are TRBV27 and TRBJ2-7; 9 bases agree with TRBD1. The V and J ends lost 8 bases and 2 bases, in that order; junction bases with no gene match: 16. This CDR3 has 17 residues. Per the germline V gene, CDR1 is MNHEY and CDR2 is SMNVEV (reference sequence). The CDR3 sequence: CASGLRPGQGFAYEQYF. The CDR3, as DNA: TGTGCCAGCGGACTTCGACCGGGACAGGGCTTCGCCTACGAGCAGTACTTC.

This chain joins TRBV5-1 and TRBJ2-7; 7 nucleotides align to TRBD1. CDR1 and CDR2 (germline): SGHRS, YFSETQ. The J segment lost 7 bases and the V segment lost 2 bases, leaving 15 bases of the junction unmatched. The length of the CDR3 is 16 residues. The DNA of the CDR3 is TGCGCCAGCAGCTTTAATTCACCCCGACAGGGAACGGAGCAGTACTTC. Its protein product is CASSFNSPRQGTEQYF.

This clone was seen a handful of times. This chain joins TRBV2 and TRBJ2-1; 9 bases are shared with TRBD2. From germline, CDR1 is SNHLY and CDR2 FYNNEI. The trim removed 2 bases at V and 10 bases at J, leaving 9 bases unmatched. The CDR3 extends over 15 amino acids. The CDR3: CASSEIRGRAREQFF. DNA for the CDR3: TGTGCCAGCAGTGAAATCCGCGGGAGGGCCCGGGAGCAGTTCTTC.

The chain recombines TRBV13 with TRBJ2-7, with 8 positions matching TRBD1. This CDR3 is 14 amino acids long. The junction had 9 bases not matched to a gene; V was cut back by 5 bases and J by 6 bases. Germline assignment: CDR1 PRHDT and CDR2 FYEKMQ (reference sequence). CDR3: CASSPRTGRREQYF. DNA for the CDR3: TGTGCCAGCAGCCCAAGGACAGGGAGGCGCGAGCAGTACTTC.

The chain recombines TRBV2 with TRBJ2-5; TRBD2 matches 9 bases. V trimming: 8 bases; J trimming: 11 bases; junction bases outside the gene matches: 12. CDR1 and CDR2 from the germline V gene are SNHLY and FYNNEI. The CDR3 has 13 amino acids. CDR3 DNA: TGTGCCAGCGGGAGACTAGCGGCTGAGGAGCAGTACTTC. Translated: CASGRLAAEEQYF.

This clone appeared a few times. The V call is TRBV2, the J call TRBJ1-5; 8 bases fit TRBD1. The CDR3 is made up of 16 amino acids. Germline V gene data show CDR1 as SNHLY and CDR2 as FYNNEI. V lost 6 bases, J lost 2 bases, and 9 bases stayed unmatched. CDR3 amino acids: CASRGYRGKGNQPQHF. CDR3 nucleotide sequence: TGTGCCAGCAGGGGATACAGGGGGAAGGGCAATCAGCCCCAGCATTTT.

The chain recombines TRBV15 with TRBJ1-3, with 8 bases fitting TRBD1. V shed 6 bases, J shed 1 base, and the junction held 11 bases outside the gene matches. Germline CDR1 reads LNHNV; CDR2 reads YYDKDF (reference sequence). CDR3 length: 17 amino acids. The CDR3: CATRRTGLPTSGNTIYF. In nucleotides, the CDR3 is TGTGCCACCAGGAGGACAGGGCTCCCAACTTCTGGAAACACCATATATTTT.

The chain carries TRBV6-1 and TRBJ2-1; TRBD2 agrees at 8 bases. Per the germline V gene, CDR1 is MNHNS and CDR2 is SASEGT. Trimming took 6 bases from V and 5 from J; bases not matched to a gene: 9. The CDR3 consists of 15 residues. CDR3: CASSPRGLGNNEQFF. CDR3 nucleotides: TGTGCCAGCAGCCCCAGGGGACTAGGGAACAATGAGCAGTTCTTC.

The chain is built from TRBV5-1 and TRBJ2-7, with D unresolved. This CDR3 has 13 amino acids. Germline CDR1 and CDR2: SGHRS and YFSETQ. Trimming removed 3 bases at V and 0 bases at J, with 7 bases between. The chain's CDR3 is CASSSAGSYEQYF. The DNA for the CDR3 is TGCGCCAGCAGCTCCGCCGGCTCCTACGAGCAGTACTTC.

The chain couples TRBV9 to TRBJ2-3, with D tentatively TRBD2 (6 bases). The germline V gene encodes CDR1 SGDLS and CDR2 YYNGEE. V lost 1 base and J 0 bases, leaving 12 bases between the germline ends. This CDR3 comprises 16 residues. CDR3 nucleotide sequence: TGTGCCAGCAGCGTACTCCTTGGGGGGAGCACAGATACGCAGTATTTT. As protein: CASSVLLGGSTDTQYF. The full variable domain, rest sourced from reference TRBV9 and TRBJ2-3, is DSGVTQTPKHLITATGQRVTLRCSPRSGDLSVYWYQQSLDQGLQFLIQYYNGEERAKGNILERFSAQQFPDLHSELNLSSLELGDSALYFCASSVLLGGSTDTQYFGPGTRLTVL.

There are a few counts of this clone. This rearrangement joins TRBV4-1 to TRBJ1-2, with D possibly being TRBD1 (6 bases). Germline assignment: CDR1 MGHRA and CDR2 YSYEKL. This CDR3 is 13 amino acids long. Trimming cost V 4 bases and J 2 bases, with 8 bases left between them. CDR3 region: CASSRQENYGYTF. DNA of the CDR3: TGCGCCAGCAGCCGACAGGAGAACTATGGCTACACCTTC.

In regard to this clone: Other DNA sequences in the same sample also yield this CDR3. The chain recombines TRBV9 with TRBJ2-3; unclear D gene. Germline CDR1 is SGDLS and CDR2 is YYNGEE. The length of the CDR3 is 12 residues. The V gene lost 2 bases and the J gene lost 4 bases, with 5 bases spanning the gap. CDR3 residues: CASSVSADTQYF. Written as DNA, the CDR3 is TGTGCCAGCAGCGTGTCGGCAGATACGCAGTATTTT. The complete variable domain, with remaining parts taken from reference TRBV9 and TRBJ2-3, reads DSGVTQTPKHLITATGQRVTLRCSPRSGDLSVYWYQQSLDQGLQFLIQYYNGEERAKGNILERFSAQQFPDLHSELNLSSLELGDSALYFCASSVSADTQYFGPGTRLTVL.